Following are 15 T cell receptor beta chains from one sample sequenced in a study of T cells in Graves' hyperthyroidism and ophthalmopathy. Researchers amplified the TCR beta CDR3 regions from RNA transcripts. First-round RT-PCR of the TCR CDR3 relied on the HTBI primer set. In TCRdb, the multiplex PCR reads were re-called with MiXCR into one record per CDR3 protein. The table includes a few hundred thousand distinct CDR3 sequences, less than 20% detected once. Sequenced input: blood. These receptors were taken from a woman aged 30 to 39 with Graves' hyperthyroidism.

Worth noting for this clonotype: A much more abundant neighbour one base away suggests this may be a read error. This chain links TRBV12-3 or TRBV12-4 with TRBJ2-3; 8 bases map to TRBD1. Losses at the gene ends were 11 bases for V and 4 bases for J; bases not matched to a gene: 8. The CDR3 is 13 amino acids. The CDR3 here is CAGCQGAADTQYF. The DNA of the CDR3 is TGTGCCGGCTGCCAGGGGGCGGCAGATACGCAGTATTTT.

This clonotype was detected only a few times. The CDR3 spells CASSDRTSGSNDEQFF. The DNA for the CDR3 is TGCGCCAGCAGCGACCGGACTAGCGGGAGTAACGATGAGCAGTTCTTC. The J gene is TRBJ2-1, the V gene TRBV10-2; 13 bases match TRBD2. V trimming: 6 bases; J trimming: 8 bases; junction bases outside the gene matches: 10. Looked up from germline, CDR1 is WSHSY and CDR2 is SAAADI. CDR3 size: 16 residues.

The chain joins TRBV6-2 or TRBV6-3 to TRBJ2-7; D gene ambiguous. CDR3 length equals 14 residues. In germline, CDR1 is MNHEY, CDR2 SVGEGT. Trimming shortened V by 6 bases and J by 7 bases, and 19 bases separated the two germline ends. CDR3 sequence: CASSLSPGLGEQYF. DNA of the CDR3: TGTGCCAGCAGCCTCTCACCCGGGCTTGGGGAGCAGTACTTC.

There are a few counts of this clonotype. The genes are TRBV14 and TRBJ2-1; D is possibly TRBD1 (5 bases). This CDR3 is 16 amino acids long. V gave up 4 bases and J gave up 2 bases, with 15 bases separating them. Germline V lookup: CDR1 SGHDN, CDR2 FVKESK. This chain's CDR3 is CASSLQGPFAYNEQFF. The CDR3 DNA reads TGTGCCAGCAGCCTTCAGGGTCCTTTCGCCTACAATGAGCAGTTCTTC.

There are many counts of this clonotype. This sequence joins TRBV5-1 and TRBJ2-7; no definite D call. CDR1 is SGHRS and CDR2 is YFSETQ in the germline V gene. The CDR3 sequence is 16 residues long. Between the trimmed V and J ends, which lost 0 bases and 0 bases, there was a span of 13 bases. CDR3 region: CASSLGLDRSSYEQYF. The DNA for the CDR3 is TGCGCCAGCAGCTTGGGGCTTGATAGGAGCTCCTACGAGCAGTACTTC.

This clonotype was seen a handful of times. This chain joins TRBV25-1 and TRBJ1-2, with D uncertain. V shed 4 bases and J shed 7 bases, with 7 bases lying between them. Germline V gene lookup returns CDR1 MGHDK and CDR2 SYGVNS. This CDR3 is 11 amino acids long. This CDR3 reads CASSGGFGYTF. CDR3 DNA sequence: TGTGCCAGCAGTGGGGGTTTTGGCTACACCTTC.

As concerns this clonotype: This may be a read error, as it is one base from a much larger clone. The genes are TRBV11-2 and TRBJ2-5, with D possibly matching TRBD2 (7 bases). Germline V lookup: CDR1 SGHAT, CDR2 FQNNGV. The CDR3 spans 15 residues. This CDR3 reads CASGLGGGDQETQYF. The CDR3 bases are TGTGCCAGCGGCTTAGGGGGGGGAGACCAAGAGACCCAGTACTTC.

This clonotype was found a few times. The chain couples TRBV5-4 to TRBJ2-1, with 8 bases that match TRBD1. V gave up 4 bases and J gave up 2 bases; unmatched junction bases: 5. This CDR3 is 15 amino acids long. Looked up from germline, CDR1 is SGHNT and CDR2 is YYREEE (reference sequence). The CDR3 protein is CASSRAGGTYNEQFF. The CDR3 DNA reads TGTGCCAGCAGCAGAGCAGGGGGCACCTACAATGAGCAGTTCTTC.

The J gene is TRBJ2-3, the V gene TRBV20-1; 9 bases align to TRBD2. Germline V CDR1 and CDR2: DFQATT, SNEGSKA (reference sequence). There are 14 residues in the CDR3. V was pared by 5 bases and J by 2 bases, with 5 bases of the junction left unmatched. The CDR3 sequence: CSAQRGAYTDTQYF. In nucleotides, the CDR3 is TGCAGTGCTCAGCGGGGGGCGTACACAGATACGCAGTATTTT.

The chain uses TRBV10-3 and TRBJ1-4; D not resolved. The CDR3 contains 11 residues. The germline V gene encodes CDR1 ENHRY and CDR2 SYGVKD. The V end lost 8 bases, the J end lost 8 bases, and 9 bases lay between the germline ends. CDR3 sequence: CAIGPGEKLFF. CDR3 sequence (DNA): TGTGCCATCGGCCCGGGAGAAAAACTGTTTTTT.

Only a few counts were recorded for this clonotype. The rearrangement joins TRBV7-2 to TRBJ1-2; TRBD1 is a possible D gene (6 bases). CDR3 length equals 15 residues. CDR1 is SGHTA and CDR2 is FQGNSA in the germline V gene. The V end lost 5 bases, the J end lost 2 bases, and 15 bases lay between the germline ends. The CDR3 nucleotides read TGTGCCAGCAGCCTTCGGGGGGCCAAGAACTATGGCTACACCTTC. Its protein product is CASSLRGAKNYGYTF.

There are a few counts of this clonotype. The CDR3 nucleotides read TGTGCCAGCAGCCCCGGGACAGGAACCTCTGGGGCCAACGTCCTGACTTTC. Translated: CASSPGTGTSGANVLTF. The genes are TRBV28 and TRBJ2-6, with TRBD1 identical over 8 bases. Germline assignment: CDR1 MDHEN and CDR2 SYDVKM. The J segment lost 0 bases and the V segment lost 6 bases, leaving 7 bases of the junction unmatched. The CDR3 is made up of 17 amino acids. The entire variable domain, with the rest obtained from reference TRBV28 and TRBJ2-6, is as follows: DVKVTQSSRYLVKRTGEKVFLECVQDMDHENMFWYRQDPGLGLRLIYFSYDVKMKEKGDIPEGYSVSREKKERFSLILESASTNQTSMYLCASSPGTGTSGANVLTFGAGSRLTVL.

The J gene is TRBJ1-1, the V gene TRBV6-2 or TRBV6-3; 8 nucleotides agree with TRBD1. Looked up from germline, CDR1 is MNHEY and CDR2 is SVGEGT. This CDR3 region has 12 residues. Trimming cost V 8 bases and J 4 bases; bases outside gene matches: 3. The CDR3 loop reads CASCRGLTEAFF. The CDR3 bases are TGTGCCAGCTGCAGGGGGCTCACTGAAGCTTTCTTT.

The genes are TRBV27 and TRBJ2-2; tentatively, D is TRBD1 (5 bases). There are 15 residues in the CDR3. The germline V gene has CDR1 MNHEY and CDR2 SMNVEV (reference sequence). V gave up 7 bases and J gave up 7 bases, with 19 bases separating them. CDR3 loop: CASTDSPLSGGELFF. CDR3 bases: TGTGCCAGCACTGACAGCCCATTGTCGGGCGGGGAGCTGTTTTTT.

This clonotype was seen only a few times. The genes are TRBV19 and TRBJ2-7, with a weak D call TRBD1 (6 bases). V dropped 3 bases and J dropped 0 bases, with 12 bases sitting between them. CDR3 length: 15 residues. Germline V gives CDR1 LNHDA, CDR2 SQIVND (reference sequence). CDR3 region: CASSIAQGSSYEQYF. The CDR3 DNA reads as TGTGCCAGTAGTATTGCCCAGGGGAGCTCCTACGAGCAGTACTTC.